These T cell receptor beta chains were read from a single sample in a study of blood T cell repertoires in COVID-19. TCRdb's table, derived via immunoSEQ multiplex PCR, lists solely in-frame clones and lacks some. The top ten clones hold roughly 12% of a sample with 140,000 to 150,000 clones, around 87% of them seen once. The sequencing sample was made of PBMCs or T cells enriched from blood (not recorded which). These receptors originate from a man in his sixties who had recovered from COVID-19. Each CDR3 is given with its conserved first and last residue. A D gene is named only where the DNA matches it firmly. Rows give clone size only sometimes, using once, few, many, or a class for an expanded clone.

size,D,V,J,CDR3,DNA
NA,NA,TRBV10-3,TRBJ2-7,CAISDSRGEYEQYF,TGTGCCATCAGTGACAGCAGGGGGGAATACGAGCAGTACTTC
NA,NA,TRBV30,TRBJ1-6,CAWSVPSNNSPLHF,TGTGCCTGGAGTGTGCCAAGCAATAATTCACCCCTCCACTTT
NA,NA,TRBV10-2,TRBJ2-7,CASRPGLMYEQYF,TGCGCCAGCAGACCCGGACTGATGTACGAGCAGTACTTC
once,TRBD1,TRBV5-1,TRBJ2-3,CASSLEGQGTDTQYF,TGCGCCAGCAGCTTGGAAGGACAGGGGACAGATACGCAGTATTTT
NA,TRBD2,TRBV7-9,TRBJ2-1,CASSHSGSGNEQFF,TGTGCCAGCAGCCACAGCGGGAGTGGCAATGAGCAGTTCTTC
NA,TRBD1,TRBV4-1,TRBJ1-2,CASSQEQGNHYGYTF,TGCGCCAGCAGCCAAGAACAGGGGAATCACTATGGCTACACCTTC
NA,NA,TRBV24-1,TRBJ2-3,CATRGTARDTQYF,TGTGCCACTAGGGGAACCGCGAGGGATACGCAGTATTTT
NA,TRBD2,TRBV6-5,TRBJ2-7,CASRTSGSSYEQYF,TGTGCCAGCAGAACTAGCGGGAGTTCCTACGAGCAGTACTTC
NA,NA,TRBV27,TRBJ1-5,CASSFDSRGQPQHF,TGTGCCAGCAGTTTTGACAGCCGGGGGCAGCCCCAGCATTTT
NA,NA,TRBV27,TRBJ1-6,CASSSQRYNSPLHF,TGTGCCAGCAGCTCTCAGCGATATAATTCACCCCTCCACTTT
NA,NA,TRBV24-1,TRBJ1-5,CATSAAGPGPQHF,TGTGCCACCAGTGCCGCTGGCCCGGGGCCCCAGCATTTT
NA,TRBD1,TRBV24-1,TRBJ2-3,CATRRTGGREDTQYF,TGTGCCACCAGGAGGACAGGGGGCAGAGAAGATACGCAGTATTTT
NA,TRBD2,TRBV27,TRBJ2-7,CASSAFLTGAGLAGTEQYF,TGTGCCAGCAGTGCGTTCCTGACAGGGGCGGGACTAGCGGGAACCGAGCAGTACTTC
once,TRBD1,TRBV18,TRBJ2-2,CASSRDRADGELFF,TGTGCCAGCTCCCGGGACAGGGCCGACGGGGAGCTGTTTTTT
few,NA,TRBV2,TRBJ1-3,CASRRAGNTIYF,TGTGCCAGCAGACGGGCTGGAAACACCATATATTTT
NA,TRBD1,TRBV5-1,TRBJ2-3,CASSPWTGTDTQYF,TGCGCCAGCAGCCCGTGGACAGGGACAGATACGCAGTATTTT
once,NA,TRBV7-8,TRBJ1-4,CASSLDGWSKLVF,TGTGCCAGCAGCTTAGATGGGTGGAGTAAGCTGGTTTTT
NA,TRBD1,TRBV28,TRBJ1-4,CASSLITGGGYEKLFF,TGTGCCAGCAGTCTTATCACAGGGGGCGGATATGAAAAACTGTTTTTT